Below, 25 T cell receptor beta chains from the same sample are listed, as sequenced in a study of blood T cell repertoires in COVID-19. Here immunoSEQ multiplex PCR was the method, and the copy in TCRdb shows in-frame clones only, minus some. Among approximately 300,000 clones listed, just under 90% were seen once. The sequencing input was peripheral blood. The receptors originated from a woman in her fifties or sixties with COVID-19, enrolled during active disease.

The V gene is TRBV19, the J gene TRBJ2-6; 11 bases map to TRBD1. Trimming cost V 5 bases and J 0 bases; bases outside gene matches: 3. Germline V gene sequence: CDR1 LNHDA, CDR2 SQIVND (reference sequence). CDR3 size: 17 residues. CDR3 protein: CASSPGQGDSGANVLTF. CDR3 DNA: TGTGCCAGTAGTCCGGGACAGGGGGACTCTGGGGCCAACGTCCTGACTTTC.

This chain uses TRBV19 with TRBJ2-7, with D possibly TRBD1 on 7 matching bases. The V end was cut by 3 bases, the J end by 5 bases, with 20 bases between. Per germline, CDR1 LNHDA and CDR2 SQIVND (reference sequence). This CDR3 is built from 16 residues. CDR3: CASSILAGQGGDEQYF. The CDR3 DNA follows: TGTGCCAGTAGTATCTTAGCTGGCCAGGGGGGCGACGAGCAGTACTTC.

The chain has TRBV5-1 and TRBJ1-4; D is possibly TRBD1 (5 bases). V dropped 4 bases and J dropped 0 bases, with 19 bases sitting between them. The CDR3 loop spans 18 amino acids. Germline values: CDR1 SGHRS, CDR2 YFSETQ. For the CDR3, the DNA is TGCGCCAGCAGCCCGTTTGGCACAGGCGTTGCAACTAATGAAAAACTGTTTTTT. It translates to CASSPFGTGVATNEKLFF.

This clone has a handful of counts. The genes are TRBV11-3 and TRBJ1-6, with a weak D call TRBD1 (5 bases). The germline gives CDR1 SGHNT, CDR2 YENEEA. The CDR3 consists of 16 residues. Trimming pared 7 bases from V and 8 bases from J, leaving 21 bases between. This CDR3 reads CASTLRGDLSYSPLHF. The CDR3 nucleotides read TGTGCCAGCACCCTCCGGGGGGATCTCTCCTATTCACCCCTCCACTTT.

The CDR3 coding sequence is TGTGCCAGTAGTATAGAGCCGTCTAGCGGGAGACTAGCCAAAAACATTCAGTACTTC. Its protein product is CASSIEPSSGRLAKNIQYF. V gene TRBV19 combines with J gene TRBJ2-4; 10 bases map to TRBD2. Per the germline V gene, CDR1 is LNHDA and CDR2 is SQIVND (reference sequence). V lost 0 bases and J lost 0; bases outside the gene matches: 8. The CDR3 has 19 residues.

V is TRBV24-1 and J is TRBJ1-3; D gene uncertain. The CDR3 has 15 residues. From germline, CDR1 is KGHDR and CDR2 SFDVKD. V gave up 2 bases and J gave up 4 bases, with 11 bases separating them. The CDR3 region is CATSDSTKAGNTIYF. CDR3 coding DNA: TGTGCCACCAGTGATTCAACTAAAGCCGGAAACACCATATATTTT.

This clone appeared once. At one of its ends the junction is not consistent with the germline gene, which may arise from a read error. The chain couples TRBV7-7 to TRBJ2-5; tentatively, D is TRBD2 (5 bases). Germline V gene lookup returns CDR1 SSHAT and CDR2 FNYEAQ (reference sequence). The CDR3 runs 14 residues. The CDR3 sequence is CASSLDGSGSTQYF. In nucleotides, the CDR3 is TGTGCTAGCAGCTTAGATGGAAGCGGTAGCACCCAGTACTTC. Full variable domain (remainder filled in from reference TRBV7-7 and TRBJ2-5): GAGVSQSPRYKVTKRGQDVTLRCDPISSHATLYWYQQALGQGPEFLTYFNYEAQPDKSGLPSDRFSAERPEGSISTLTIQRTEQRDSAMYRCASSLDGSGSTQYFGPGTRLLVL.

This clone was counted a single time. CDR3 nucleotide sequence: TGTGCCAGCAGTGAAGCGGGCAGGGTAGACTATGGCTACACCTTC. Its protein is CASSEAGRVDYGYTF. V usage is TRBV6-1 and J usage is TRBJ1-2; TRBD1 might be the D (5 bases). The CDR3 is 15 residues long. The germline V and J ends were trimmed by 0 bases and 3 bases, with 11 bases remaining between them. Per the germline V gene, CDR1 is MNHNS and CDR2 is SASEGT.

The chain uses TRBV7-8 and TRBJ2-3, with D unresolved. CDR1 and CDR2 from the germline V gene are SGHVS and FQNEAQ. Between the trimmed V and J ends, which lost 5 bases and 3 bases, there was a span of 3 bases. The CDR3 has 11 residues. The CDR3 region has the DNA TGTGCCAGCAGCCAGACAGATACGCAGTATTTT. It specifies CASSQTDTQYF.

The chain links TRBV4-2 to TRBJ2-3; D is possibly TRBD2 (5 bases). Per germline, CDR1 LGHNA and CDR2 YNFKEQ. Trimming shortened V by 1 base and J by 2 bases, and 13 bases separated the two germline ends. The CDR3 spans 16 residues. The CDR3: CASSQVGSGVTDTQYF. The CDR3 DNA is TGTGCCAGCAGCCAAGTGGGAAGCGGAGTCACAGATACGCAGTATTTT.

The rearrangement joins TRBV30 to TRBJ2-2, with 7 positions matching TRBD2. Germline CDR1 GTSNPN, CDR2 SVGIG (reference sequence). This CDR3 spans 16 amino acids. Unmatched junction bases numbered 13, after V lost 3 bases and J lost 6 bases. CDR3 sequence: CAWRIVGGPYAGELFF. CDR3 sequence (DNA): TGTGCCTGGAGAATAGTGGGAGGGCCGTATGCCGGGGAGCTGTTTTTT.

This chain joins TRBV11-2 and TRBJ2-2, with 7 positions matching TRBD1. V trimming: 4 bases; J trimming: 8 bases; junction bases outside the gene matches: 4. The CDR3 extends over 13 amino acids. From germline, CDR1 is SGHAT and CDR2 FQNNGV. The CDR3 DNA follows: TGTGCCAGCAGCTCCGGGACAGTAGGGGAGCTGTTTTTT. Encoded protein: CASSSGTVGELFF.

V usage is TRBV9 and J usage is TRBJ2-2; 10 nucleotides line up with TRBD2. The germline V gene encodes CDR1 SGDLS and CDR2 YYNGEE. Trimming took 0 bases from V and 5 from J; bases not matched to a gene: 4. The CDR3 length is 16 residues. Here the CDR3 DNA reads TGTGCCAGCAGCGTAGGGATAGCGGGAGGAACCGGGGAGCTGTTTTTT. Protein: CASSVGIAGGTGELFF.

J is TRBJ2-7 and V is TRBV9, with D perhaps matching TRBD1 (6 bases). The CDR3 is made up of 14 amino acids. Germline CDR1 is SGDLS and CDR2 is YYNGEE. V shed 4 bases and J shed 6 bases, with 17 bases lying between them. CDR3 region: CASSPSRGGIEQYF. The CDR3 DNA reads TGTGCCAGCAGCCCAAGTAGAGGGGGTATCGAGCAGTACTTC. The variable domain in full, completed from reference TRBV9 and TRBJ2-7, reads DSGVTQTPKHLITATGQRVTLRCSPRSGDLSVYWYQQSLDQGLQFLIQYYNGEERAKGNILERFSAQQFPDLHSELNLSSLELGDSALYFCASSPSRGGIEQYFGPGTRLTVT.

The chain uses TRBV19 and TRBJ2-7; D is possibly TRBD2 (6 bases). Looked up from germline, CDR1 is LNHDA and CDR2 is SQIVND (reference sequence). Between the trimmed V and J ends, which lost 5 bases and 4 bases, there was a span of 18 bases. The CDR3 has 15 residues. The CDR3 loop is CASSSMGEARYEQYF. The DNA for the CDR3 is TGTGCCAGTAGTTCCATGGGGGAGGCACGTTACGAGCAGTACTTC.

V is TRBV19 and J is TRBJ2-2; D is possibly TRBD2 (6 bases). CDR3 length equals 16 residues. Germline V gene data show CDR1 as LNHDA and CDR2 as SQIVND (reference sequence). V lost 1 base and J lost 3, with 12 bases in between. The CDR3 nucleotides are TGTGCCAGTAGTATAGTTCGGGGGTTGGACACCGGGGAGCTGTTTTTT. It yields the protein CASSIVRGLDTGELFF.

Only a few counts were recorded for this clone. The CDR3 DNA reads TGTGCCAGCAGCTCAACAGAGAATGAGCAGTTCTTC. This codes for CASSSTENEQFF. The J gene is TRBJ2-1, the V gene TRBV7-9; no reliable D call. CDR3 length equals 12 residues. CDR1 is SEHNR, CDR2 FQNEAQ, per germline (reference sequence). Trimming cost V 4 bases and J 7 bases, with 8 bases left between them.

A single count supports this clone. The rearrangement links TRBV11-3 to TRBJ2-1; 14 bases match TRBD2. CDR1 is SGHNT, CDR2 YENEEA, per germline. This CDR3 spans 15 amino acids. V lost 5 bases to trimming and J lost 10 bases; unmatched junction nucleotides: 7. For the CDR3, the DNA is TGTGCCAGCAGCCCACGACTAGCGGGAGGGGGGGAGCAGTTCTTC. Protein product: CASSPRLAGGGEQFF. The whole variable domain, filled in from reference TRBV11-3 and TRBJ2-1, reads EAGVVQSPRYKIIEKKQPVAFWCNPISGHNTLYWYLQNLGQGPELLIRYENEEAVDDSQLPKDRFSAERLKGVDSTLKIQPAELGDSAVYLCASSPRLAGGGEQFFGPGTRLTVL.

The gene calls are TRBV3-1 (or the pseudogene TRBV3-2) and TRBJ2-7, with 9 bases fitting TRBD1. Germline V gives CDR1 LGHDT, CDR2 YNNKEL (reference sequence). The CDR3 has 14 amino acids. V trimming: 5 bases; J trimming: 2 bases; junction bases outside the gene matches: 4. CDR3 protein: CASSGRQGAYEQYF. Written as DNA, the CDR3 is TGTGCCAGCAGCGGGAGACAGGGGGCCTACGAGCAGTACTTC.

This chain links TRBV3-1 (or the pseudogene TRBV3-2) with TRBJ2-2; tentative D call: TRBD2 (5 bases). Trimming took off 4 bases at V and 4 bases at J, with 13 bases between the two ends. Per germline, CDR1 LGHDT and CDR2 YNNKEL (reference sequence). The CDR3 extends over 15 amino acids. The DNA of the CDR3 is TGTGCCAGCAGCCTACGGGGTGGGCGCACCGGGGAGCTGTTTTTT. Encoded protein: CASSLRGGRTGELFF.

This chain uses TRBV7-3 with TRBJ1-6, with TRBD1 matching over 7 bases. The CDR3 has 15 residues. Germline V CDR1 and CDR2: SGHTA, FQGTGA. With 3 bases clipped from V and 3 bases from J, the junction kept 2 bases outside the gene matches. CDR3 nucleotides: TGTGCCAGCAGCTTGTCAGGGGGCTATAATTCACCCCTCCACTTT. As protein: CASSLSGGYNSPLHF.

The chain is built from TRBV30 and TRBJ2-3, with D hard to call. Germline V gene lookup returns CDR1 GTSNPN and CDR2 SVGIG (reference sequence). V dropped 4 bases and J dropped 6 bases, with 8 bases sitting between them. The CDR3 is 11 amino acids. The CDR3 is CAWTESDTQYF. CDR3 DNA sequence: TGTGCCTGGACTGAGTCGGATACGCAGTATTTT.

The chain joins TRBV27 to TRBJ2-7; 7 positions agree with TRBD2. This CDR3 contains 14 residues. Trimming at V came to 6 bases and at J to 2 bases, leaving 7 bases not matched to a gene. Looked up from germline, CDR1 is MNHEY and CDR2 is SMNVEV (reference sequence). CDR3 protein: CASRGDYPPYEQYF. The CDR3 nucleotides are TGTGCCAGCAGAGGGGACTACCCCCCCTACGAGCAGTACTTC.

The chain has TRBV30 and TRBJ2-2, with TRBD1 identical over 7 bases. The germline V gene encodes CDR1 GTSNPN and CDR2 SVGIG (reference sequence). The CDR3 extends over 13 amino acids. The J segment lost 6 bases and the V segment lost 5 bases, leaving 6 bases of the junction unmatched. The CDR3 DNA reads as TGTGCCTGGGGGTTAACAGGGGCCGGGGAGCTGTTTTTT. It translates to CAWGLTGAGELFF.

The rearrangement uses TRBV5-4 and TRBJ1-6, with a possible D match to TRBD1 (6 bases). The CDR3 sequence is 18 residues long. V dropped 5 bases and J dropped 5 bases, with 23 bases sitting between them. Germline V CDR1 and CDR2: SGHNT, YYREEE (reference sequence). CDR3 region: CASRKTGALETDNSPLHF. CDR3 DNA sequence: TGTGCCAGCAGGAAGACAGGAGCCCTCGAAACAGATAATTCACCCCTCCACTTT.